The 8 T cell receptor beta chains presented below share a single source sample, sequenced in a study of identical twins listed by TCRdb under 2016. The library was generated by 5' RACE. Instrument used: Illumina HiSeq 2000. The raw public reads went through TCRdb reprocessing: fastp at Q25, MiXCR clone calling, in-frame beta chains kept. Entries are consolidated by CDR3 protein sequence, retaining the most common genes and DNA. The sample has approximately 250,000 distinct CDR3 sequences on record, 5% to 7% of them singletons. The ten biggest clones cover roughly 15% of the sample. The same sample was also used in a study of T cells expressing NK-cell markers.

What was sequenced was CD8+ T cells sorted from blood. The receptors here all came from a woman aged 18-29 years in good health.

Points on this clonotype: At one of its ends the junction is not consistent with the germline gene, which may arise from a read error. CDR3 sequence (DNA): TGTGCCAGCGGCTTAAAGGGCTACGAGCAGTACTTC. Its translation: CASGLKGYEQYF. The rearrangement links TRBV7-9 to TRBJ2-7; D is unclear. Germline CDR1 and CDR2: SEHNR and FQNEAQ (reference sequence). The CDR3 is 12 amino acids.

The table lists this clonotype with many counts. The gene calls are TRBV7-3 and TRBJ2-1; the match to TRBD1 covers 8 bases. CDR1 and CDR2 from the germline V gene are SGHTA and FQGTGA. V dropped 5 bases and J dropped 8; count of bases not matched to a gene: 5. The CDR3 covers 13 residues. The CDR3 bases are TGTGCCAGCAGCGTAGCAGGGGGCCATGAGCAGTTCTTC. Encoded protein: CASSVAGGHEQFF.

For this clonotype: At one of its ends the junction is not consistent with the germline gene, which may arise from a read error. This chain connects TRBV7-9 to TRBJ2-3, with TRBD2 as a possible D gene (5 bases). Germline CDR1 and CDR2: SEHNR and FQNEAQ (reference sequence). The CDR3 sequence is 13 residues long. The CDR3 loop is CASSHPSTDTRYF. Here the CDR3 DNA reads TGTGCCAGCAGCCACCCTAGCACAGATACGCGGTATTTT.

This clonotype has a count of ten or more. A read error may account for a junction end that differs from germline. The genes are TRBV12-3 or TRBV12-4 and TRBJ2-7, with 12 bases matching TRBD1. The CDR3 is made up of 15 amino acids. CDR3 region: CASRRTPGTGGSPDF. The DNA of the CDR3 is TGTGCCAGCAGACGAACACCCGGGACAGGGGGCAGCCCGGACTTC.

This clonotype was recorded a few times. The chain carries TRBV2 and TRBJ2-7, with unresolved D. V lost 4 bases and J 5 bases, leaving 15 bases between the germline ends. Looked up from germline, CDR1 is SNHLY and CDR2 is FYNNEI. The CDR3 length is 14 residues. The CDR3 coding sequence is TGTGCCAGCAGTGGTAAGGAAAGTAGCCACGAGCAGTACTTC. It specifies CASSGKESSHEQYF.

This rearrangement joins TRBV12-3 or TRBV12-4 to TRBJ2-5, with 12 bases identical to TRBD2. The CDR3 runs 17 residues. The trim removed 3 bases at V and 5 bases at J, leaving 10 bases unmatched. The CDR3 DNA reads TGTGCCAGCAGTTTTCCCCCCCGACTAGCGGGAGTGGAGACCCAGTACTTC. Protein sequence: CASSFPPRLAGVETQYF.

This clonotype was observed many times. The chain joins TRBV7-9 to TRBJ2-1, with 8 nucleotides matching TRBD2. CDR1 is SEHNR and CDR2 is FQNEAQ in the germline V gene (reference sequence). The CDR3 extends over 16 amino acids. J was trimmed by 6 bases and V by 7 bases; bases with no gene match: 14. The CDR3 loop reads CASTPDGGGRINEQFF. CDR3 DNA sequence: TGTGCCAGCACCCCCGACGGGGGGGGCCGAATCAATGAGCAGTTCTTC.

This clonotype was observed many times. The chain is built from TRBV12-3 or TRBV12-4 and TRBJ1-2; 8 nucleotides align to TRBD1. V dropped 2 bases and J dropped 6; count of bases not matched to a gene: 8. The CDR3 is made up of 15 amino acids. CDR3 residues: CASSLTTDRADGYTF. The CDR3, as DNA: TGTGCCAGCAGTTTAACGACGGACAGGGCGGATGGCTACACCTTC.